The 24 T cell receptor beta chains below all came from one sample that was sequenced in a study of vaccination effects on CD4 cells after COVID-19. Assay: immunoSEQ multiplex PCR; the TCRdb copy retains only in-frame clones and omits some. This sample carries 30,000 to 45,000 clones, more than 60% of them seen once, and the ten largest clones take approximately 22%. Before any sequencing was done, the ViraFEST assay used viral peptide pools to expand antigen-specific CD4+ T cells. Scientists isolated CD4+ T cells after an approximately 10-day culture period ended. Having tested negative for nucleocapsid antibodies, the vaccine recipients showed no prior SARS-CoV-2 infection. These TCRs are of unknown antigen specificity. The sequencing used CD4+ T cells from PBMCs cultured with SARS-CoV-2 spike peptides, collected before COVID-19 vaccination. These receptors came from a human donor who received a COVID-19 vaccine.

This sequence joins TRBV4-1 and TRBJ1-1; D may be TRBD1 (6 bases). Germline V gives CDR1 MGHRA, CDR2 YSYEKL. The CDR3 has 14 residues. Trimming pared 0 bases from V and 5 bases from J, leaving 10 bases between. The CDR3 reads CASSQEQGWTEAFF. The CDR3 DNA reads as TGCGCCAGCAGCCAAGAACAGGGTTGGACTGAAGCTTTCTTT.

This clone was counted only a few times. This chain connects TRBV19 to TRBJ1-5; maybe TRBD1 (5 bases). This CDR3 has 13 amino acids. Trimming shortened V by 6 bases and J by 4 bases, and 10 bases separated the two germline ends. The germline gives CDR1 LNHDA, CDR2 SQIVND (reference sequence). CDR3 in DNA: TGTGCCAGTAGAACTACAGGAAATCAGCCCCAGCATTTT. Amino acid sequence: CASRTTGNQPQHF.

This clone appeared a few times. The chain uses TRBV10-3 and TRBJ1-4; tentative D call: TRBD1 (6 bases). The V end lost 0 bases, the J end lost 8 bases, and 10 bases lay between the germline ends. CDR3 length: 14 amino acids. CDR1 is ENHRY and CDR2 is SYGVKD in the germline V gene. DNA for the CDR3: TGTGCCATCAGTGAGTCGTCCAGGGGAGAAAAACTGTTTTTT. Translation gives CAISESSRGEKLFF.

The CDR3 sequence: CASSLGGTGGAFNEQFF. As DNA, the CDR3 is TGTGCCAGCAGCTTAGGCGGTACGGGGGGGGCCTTCAATGAGCAGTTCTTC. The chain recombines TRBV7-9 with TRBJ2-1, with TRBD2 identical over 8 bases. The CDR3 length is 17 residues. Per germline, CDR1 SEHNR and CDR2 FQNEAQ (reference sequence). V was clipped by 1 base and J by 6 bases; unmatched bases: 11.

This clone has only a few counts. This rearrangement joins TRBV7-2 to TRBJ2-2; no clear D gene. Deletions cut 4 bases from V and 4 bases from J, with 7 bases between. In germline, CDR1 is SGHTA, CDR2 FQGNSA. CDR3 length: 13 residues. The CDR3 sequence is CASSSLGTGELFF. The CDR3 DNA is TGTGCCAGCAGCTCCCTGGGCACCGGGGAGCTGTTTTTT.

This clone was seen a few times. V usage is TRBV21-1 and J usage is TRBJ2-7; the D call in the table, TRBD2, was not verified against the DNA. TRBV21-1 is reported as a pseudogene. The CDR3 totals 14 residues. This chain's CDR3 is CASSGGATPYEQYF. DNA for the CDR3: TGTGCCAGCAGCGGCGGGGCAACCCCCTACGAGCAGTACTTC.

The CDR3 nucleotides are TGTGCCTGGAGTGTACTATTCGCTGGAAACACCATATATTTT. It translates to CAWSVLFAGNTIYF. The J gene is TRBJ1-3, the V gene TRBV30; D gene uncertain. The CDR3 loop spans 14 amino acids. Trimming took off 0 bases at V and 2 bases at J, with 8 bases between the two ends. Germline V lookup: CDR1 GTSNPN, CDR2 SVGIG (reference sequence).

V and J are TRBV7-9 and TRBJ1-1; 7 positions match TRBD1. V shed 4 bases and J 8 bases; nucleotides not matched to a gene: 4. The CDR3 consists of 12 residues. Germline V CDR1 and CDR2: SEHNR, FQNEAQ (reference sequence). The DNA of the CDR3 is TGTGCCAGCAGCTCGGGGACAGCCGAAGCTTTCTTT. This gives the protein CASSSGTAEAFF.

This clone was found a few times. V and J are TRBV21-1 and TRBJ1-5. TRBV21-1 is flagged as a pseudogene. The CDR3 covers 18 residues. As DNA, the CDR3 is TGTGCCAGCAGCATGATACCGGCCCCGAGGTATAGCAATCAGCCCCAGCATTTT. Encoded protein: CASSMIPAPRYSNQPQHF.

This sequence joins TRBV6-5 and TRBJ2-2; the D call may be TRBD1 or TRBD2 (5 bases each). This CDR3 region has 15 residues. Germline assignment: CDR1 MNHEY and CDR2 SVGAGI. Trimming took off 5 bases at V and 0 bases at J, with 10 bases between the two ends. CDR3 nucleotide sequence: TGTGCCAGCAGTCGGGACCGAGCGAACACCGGGGAGCTGTTTTTT. Protein product: CASSRDRANTGELFF.

This sequence joins TRBV6-5 and TRBJ2-1; D gene ambiguous. Trimming removed 6 bases from V and 10 bases from J, with 13 bases in between. Germline-derived CDR1 and CDR2 are MNHEY and SVGAGI. The CDR3 is 12 residues long. The CDR3 region has the DNA TGTGCCAGCAGCTCCCACCGACGGGAGCAGTTCTTC. Its translation: CASSSHRREQFF.

This chain joins TRBV27 and TRBJ1-1, with D tentatively TRBD1 (5 bases). Germline assignment: CDR1 MNHEY and CDR2 SMNVEV (reference sequence). Trimming removed 4 bases from V and 0 bases from J, with 9 bases in between. CDR3 length: 14 amino acids. The CDR3 here is CASSWGGVNTEAFF. CDR3 in DNA: TGTGCCAGCAGTTGGGGGGGGGTGAACACTGAAGCTTTCTTT.

This clone has more than one count but fewer than ten. The V gene is TRBV6-5, the J gene TRBJ1-1, with 10 bases fitting TRBD1. The J segment lost 2 bases and the V segment lost 5 bases, leaving 2 bases of the junction unmatched. Germline CDR1 is MNHEY and CDR2 is SVGAGI. The length of the CDR3 is 14 residues. CDR3 DNA sequence: TGTGCCAGCAGTAGACAGGGGGCTAACACTGAAGCTTTCTTT. Amino acid sequence: CASSRQGANTEAFF.

The chain links TRBV6-1 to TRBJ2-7; D is perhaps TRBD2 (6 bases). Germline V lookup: CDR1 MNHNS, CDR2 SASEGT. This CDR3 has 16 residues. The ends were cut back, 0 bases at V and 3 bases at J, with 15 bases in the middle. The CDR3 sequence: CASSEARLASYYEQYF. The CDR3 DNA follows: TGTGCCAGCAGTGAAGCCAGGCTAGCGAGTTACTACGAGCAGTACTTC.

The chain joins TRBV11-2 to TRBJ2-1; 8 bases line up with TRBD2. V shed 1 base, J shed 3 bases, and the junction held 5 bases outside the gene matches. CDR1 is SGHAT, CDR2 FQNNGV, per germline. The CDR3 spans 16 residues. DNA for the CDR3: TGTGCCAGCAGCTTAGTCTATACTAGCGGCTACAATGAGCAGTTCTTC. Amino acid sequence: CASSLVYTSGYNEQFF.

J is TRBJ1-1 and V is TRBV3-1 (or the pseudogene TRBV3-2), with unresolved D. The V and J ends lost 2 bases and 5 bases respectively, with 9 bases between them. The CDR3 runs 13 residues. CDR1 and CDR2 (germline): LGHDT, YNNKEL (reference sequence). CDR3 region: CASSQTLGTEAFF. The DNA of the CDR3 is TGTGCCAGCAGCCAAACTCTGGGGACTGAAGCTTTCTTT.

This sequence joins TRBV6-5 and TRBJ1-3; D call uncertain. Germline values: CDR1 MNHEY, CDR2 SVGAGI. This CDR3 has 15 amino acids. Trimming took 6 bases from V and 1 from J, leaving 13 bases between them. The CDR3, as DNA: TGTGCCAGCAGCACCGTATGGGAGTCTGGAAACACCATATATTTT. Amino acid sequence: CASSTVWESGNTIYF.

The chain employs TRBV3-1 (or the pseudogene TRBV3-2) and TRBJ2-7; 11 bases align to TRBD1. The V gene's germline CDR1 is LGHDT and CDR2 YNNKEL (reference sequence). V was pared by 4 bases and J by 0 bases, with 2 bases of the junction left unmatched. The CDR3 has 15 amino acids. CDR3 sequence: CASSRGQGASYEQYF. In nucleotides, the CDR3 is TGTGCCAGCAGCCGAGGACAGGGGGCCTCCTACGAGCAGTACTTC.

As concerns this clone: The CDR3 end shows no conserved phenylalanine or tryptophan, and so a read error is likely. The J gene is TRBJ1-6, the V gene TRBV7-9; tentatively, D is TRBD1 (6 bases). Trimming shortened V by 3 bases and J by 11 bases, and 14 bases separated the two germline ends. The CDR3 is made up of 14 amino acids. CDR1 and CDR2 (germline): SEHNR, FQNEAQ (reference sequence). CDR3 in DNA: TGTGCCAGCAGCTTTGACACCAGGGGCCCACCCCTCCACCTT. The encoded protein is CASSFDTRGPPLHL.

J is TRBJ1-1 and V is TRBV18; D perhaps matches TRBD1 (6 bases). Trimming stripped 6 bases from V and 4 bases from J, with 18 bases between. The CDR3 sequence is 15 residues long. CDR1 and CDR2 (germline): KGHSH, LQKENI. This CDR3 reads CASSSGSGVGTEAFF. The CDR3 nucleotides read TGTGCCAGCTCGTCCGGCTCAGGGGTGGGCACTGAAGCTTTCTTT.

This clone has just a few counts. This chain uses TRBV27 with TRBJ1-1; TRBD1 matches at 7 bases. Germline loops: CDR1 MNHEY, CDR2 SMNVEV (reference sequence). J gave up 0 bases and V 5 bases, and 6 bases lay outside the gene matches. The CDR3 has 15 residues. CDR3 in DNA: TGTGCCAGCAGTGGCCCGGGACAGCTGAACACTGAAGCTTTCTTT. Its protein is CASSGPGQLNTEAFF.

The V and J genes are TRBV7-9 and TRBJ2-6; TRBD2 is a possible D gene (6 bases). Trimming left V 2 bases short and J 0 bases short, with 8 bases between. This CDR3 is 16 amino acids long. The V gene's germline CDR1 is SEHNR and CDR2 FQNEAQ (reference sequence). CDR3 residues: CASSLREYSGANVLTF. As DNA, the CDR3 is TGTGCCAGCAGCTTACGGGAGTACTCTGGGGCCAACGTCCTGACTTTC.

V gene TRBV9 combines with J gene TRBJ1-2, with D perhaps matching TRBD1 (5 bases). The V gene lost 4 bases and the J gene lost 5 bases, with 21 bases spanning the gap. Per germline, CDR1 SGDLS and CDR2 YYNGEE. The CDR3 totals 16 residues. In nucleotides, the CDR3 is TGTGCCAGCAGCCCCCACGTGGGGCCAGAGGTTTATGGCTACACCTTC. Translated: CASSPHVGPEVYGYTF.

This clone occurred many times. V usage is TRBV4-2 and J usage is TRBJ1-3; D might be TRBD1 (5 bases). Germline assignment: CDR1 LGHNA and CDR2 YNFKEQ. The germline V and J ends were trimmed by 5 bases and 1 base, with 9 bases remaining between them. The CDR3 is 14 amino acids. DNA for the CDR3: TGTGCCAGCAGCACACAGGTATCTGGAAACACCATATATTTT. The encoded protein is CASSTQVSGNTIYF.